This T cell receptor beta chain is from a study of cytomegalovirus exposure and HLA in healthy donors. Study overall: For the approximately 430 genotyped donors, approximately 83% fell within the Caucasian-associated ancestry cluster.

The PCR had 60 Vbeta and 13 Jbeta primers. The method was immunoSEQ multiplex PCR; TCRdb's version includes in-frame clones alone and lacks a portion of them. The sample holds fewer than 200,000 clones, roughly 83% seen once. This CDR3 comprises 15 residues. Trimming cost V 3 bases and J 2 bases; bases outside gene matches: 2. Germline V CDR1 and CDR2: MNHNS, SASEGT. Overall study results and limits: HLA restriction was apparent for most CMV-associated TCR beta chains in a later analysis. Previous analysis showed most TCR beta V segments were productive about 87% or about 30% of the time.

On this clone: Antigen specificity is unknown.

Sequenced input: PBMCs. The chain has TRBV6-1 and TRBJ1-5, with TRBD1 matching over 9 bases. This sequence originates from a man younger than 40 in good health and CMV-seronegative. The CDR3 here is CASSERTGGNQPQHF. The CDR3 region has the DNA TGTGCCAGCAGTGAGAGGACAGGGGGCAATCAGCCCCAGCATTTT.